This TCR beta chain is drawn from a study of blood T cell repertoires in COVID-19 (dated by TCRdb to 2018 to 2021). For the wider study: The collaborator samples originated in the United States, Italy and Spain and spanned the acute and convalescent phases of COVID-19. The material from the prospective study consisted of cDNA or gDNA derived from T cells, B-cell-depleted T cells, or PBMCs. Deeply sampled blood TCRbeta repertoires from subjects exposed to, actively infected with, or recovered from COVID-19 were included in the dataset. A freely available public database, intended as a resource for researchers studying the immune response to SARS-CoV-2, is where the repertoires were released. Samples came from the ongoing ImmuneRACE study (first 160 participants) plus 1,254 subjects from 6 global collaborators. The sample metadata nearly always contained a de-identified subject ID, COVID-19 status, age in years and sex. Where available, HLA class I and class II types were obtained from metadata supplied by the sample provider rather than from assay-based typing. Results the study describes overall, beyond this receptor: The amount of clinical and demographic metadata varied by source and participant and was provided uncurated.

The CDR3 runs 14 residues from the cysteine to the phenylalanine. Just the 42-base CDR3 DNA is kept, in frame starting at base 1. Germline trimming: 6 bases from V, 6 bases from J; junction bases outside gene matches: 8. CDR1 MNHEY and CDR2 SVGEGT were looked up in the germline V gene. TCRbeta CDR3 regions were amplified from genomic DNA by means of the immunoSEQ Assay, a bias-controlled multiplex PCR. The paper's processing steps were these. Within the assay, amplification of reference gene primers was used to estimate how many nucleated cells each sample contained. To quantify the absolute abundance of each unique TCRbeta CDR3 rearrangement, sequence reads were collapsed and filtered. For each sample, productive Simpson clonality was calculated by taking the square root of Simpson's diversity index across productive rearrangements. TCRdb retrieved this table from immuneACCESS and kept in-frame rearrangements only. Not all clones are present; in checked studies, unresolved V genes account for under half, and no reason is known for the remainder. V, J and clone size are those of that table, while D and trimming were read from the DNA. Across this sample there are hundreds of thousands of clones, with 88% seen only once. Together, the top ten hold approximately 0.7% of the sample.

Collaborating institutions collected whole blood in K2EDTA tubes following their own protocols. For TCRbeta analysis, collaborators shipped samples as frozen whole blood, isolated PBMCs, or DNA extracted from either of those sample types. In regard to this clone: Its recognized antigen is unknown. Per-base qualities were not stored, and no clone one base away is much larger.

Sequencing input: peripheral blood. The sequence links TRBV6-2 or TRBV6-3 to TRBJ2-7, and 10 junction bases match TRBD2. This clonotype was sampled from a human donor in a cohort sampled during active COVID-19. The CDR3 reads CASSFGTSEFEQYF. The nucleotide sequence reads TGTGCCAGCAGCTTCGGGACTAGCGAGTTCGAGCAGTACTTC.